One TCR beta chain is described in this entry. The sample originates from a study of CD8 T cells in Susac syndrome. Controls were healthy donors (matched for age and sex). RNA totalling about 0.5 to 1 ug underwent reverse transcription with random hexamers. It was immunoSEQ multiplex PCR that amplified TCR beta CDR3 across 54 Vbeta and 13 Jbeta. TCRdb re-called the immunoSEQ multiplex PCR reads through MiXCR, storing one row per CDR3 protein. The sample yields 150,000 to 200,000 distinct CDR3 sequences, under 95% seen once. V was shortened by 10 bases and J by 4 bases, with 13 bases between the two germline ends. Germline CDR1 and CDR2: MNHNS and SASEGT. This CDR3 is 13 amino acids long.

Sample: CD4+ T cells from PBMCs. V usage is TRBV6-1 and J usage is TRBJ2-2; either TRBD1 or TRBD2 may fit D (5 bases each). This TCR derives from a human donor in good health. The CDR3: CATPPRGTGELFF. CDR3 bases: TGTGCCACCCCTCCGAGGGGCACCGGGGAGCTGTTTTTT.